Below, 16 T cell receptor beta chains from the same sample are listed, as sequenced in a study of control samples from healthy donors and cancer patients. Method: immunoSEQ multiplex PCR; TCRdb's copy keeps in-frame clones and lacks some. Of approximately 120,000 clones in the sample, roughly 87% were seen once. Sequenced input: blood. The source of these receptors is a man in his late teens or twenties in good health.

CDR3 DNA sequence: TGCGCCAGCAGAATAGCGGTTGTGGGAAATGAGCAGTTCTTC. Amino acids: CASRIAVVGNEQFF. The chain combines TRBV5-1 with TRBJ2-1, with a possible D match to TRBD2 (6 bases). The V end was cut by 5 bases, the J end by 7 bases, with 16 bases between. Germline CDR1 SGHRS, CDR2 YFSETQ. This CDR3 contains 14 residues.

This rearrangement joins TRBV5-8 to TRBJ2-3; no definite D call. Trimming took 0 bases from V and 0 from J, leaving 11 bases between them. Germline CDR1 and CDR2: SGHTS and YDEGEE. The CDR3 has 16 amino acids. The CDR3 DNA reads TGTGCCAGCAGCTTGGCCGGGCTGATGAGCACAGATACGCAGTATTTT. Translation gives CASSLAGLMSTDTQYF.

Here the CDR3 reads CASSYSPTQGKNGYTF. The CDR3 DNA follows: TGTGCCAGCAGTTACTCGCCAACACAGGGGAAGAATGGCTACACCTTC. V and J are TRBV6-5 and TRBJ1-2; TRBD1 agrees at 7 bases. The CDR3 spans 16 residues. V lost 0 bases to trimming and J lost 6 bases; unmatched junction nucleotides: 10. Germline V gene lookup returns CDR1 MNHEY and CDR2 SVGAGI.

This sequence joins TRBV25-1 and TRBJ1-5; D is undetermined. Germline CDR1 and CDR2: MGHDK and SYGVNS. The CDR3 loop spans 12 amino acids. Trimming left V 7 bases short and J 5 bases short, with 9 bases between. The CDR3 region has the DNA TGTGCCAGCATGGGGAGTTATCAGCCCCAGCATTTT. This encodes CASMGSYQPQHF.

This clone showed up just a few times. This chain uses TRBV29-1 with TRBJ2-7; maybe TRBD1 (5 bases). The CDR3 is 11 amino acids. Per the germline V gene, CDR1 is SQVTM and CDR2 is ANQGSEA. Trimming took 5 bases from V and 3 from J, leaving 8 bases between them. Written as DNA, the CDR3 is TGCAGCGTTCAGACAGACTACGAGCAGTACTTC. Encoded protein: CSVQTDYEQYF.

The chain couples TRBV20-1 to TRBJ1-1, with D unclear. The V and J ends lost 5 bases and 1 base respectively, with 5 bases between them. From germline, CDR1 is DFQATT and CDR2 SNEGSKA (reference sequence). The CDR3 spans 11 residues. CDR3 residues: CSAPRNTEAFF. The CDR3 bases are TGCAGTGCTCCCAGGAACACTGAAGCTTTCTTT.

This clone has just a few counts. The chain recombines TRBV6-1 with TRBJ2-6, with D maybe TRBD1 (5 bases). V dropped 3 bases and J dropped 0 bases, with 9 bases sitting between them. The CDR3 is 16 residues long. The germline V gene encodes CDR1 MNHNS and CDR2 SASEGT. CDR3 residues: CASSEDTGSGANVLTF. CDR3 DNA: TGTGCCAGCAGTGAGGACACCGGCTCTGGGGCCAACGTCCTGACTTTC.

The chain carries TRBV12-5 and TRBJ1-5; 11 bases match TRBD1. CDR1 is LGHNT, CDR2 FRNRAP, per germline. V shed 2 bases, J shed 6 bases, and the junction held 6 bases outside the gene matches. The CDR3 runs 16 residues. The chain's CDR3 is CASGLITGTGGQPQHF. The CDR3 region has the DNA TGTGCTAGTGGTTTGATCACCGGGACAGGGGGTCAGCCCCAGCATTTT.

The chain joins TRBV19 to TRBJ2-7; 10 bases fit TRBD1. CDR1 and CDR2 (germline): LNHDA, SQIVND (reference sequence). CDR3 length: 13 residues. Trimming took 9 bases from V and 2 from J; bases not matched to a gene: 4. The DNA of the CDR3 is TGTGCCAGCTCCGGGACAGGGGCCTACGAGCAGTACTTC. Translating it yields CASSGTGAYEQYF.

V gene TRBV5-8 combines with J gene TRBJ1-1, with D perhaps TRBD1 (5 bases). The CDR3 has 17 amino acids. The V gene lost 0 bases and the J gene lost 1 base, with 16 bases spanning the gap. The germline V gene encodes CDR1 SGHTS and CDR2 YDEGEE. CDR3 nucleotides: TGTGCCAGCAGCTTGGAACCCCCGCGGGGCCAGAACACTGAAGCTTTCTTT. The encoded protein is CASSLEPPRGQNTEAFF.

J is TRBJ2-1 and V is TRBV27; 9 bases are a match to TRBD1. Germline values: CDR1 MNHEY, CDR2 SMNVEV (reference sequence). The CDR3 has 14 amino acids. V was clipped by 7 bases and J by 6 bases; unmatched bases: 7. CDR3 sequence reads: CASIRDRAANEQFF. In DNA, the CDR3 is TGTGCCAGCATAAGGGACAGGGCGGCCAATGAGCAGTTCTTC.

The J gene is TRBJ2-7, the V gene TRBV18, with 8 nucleotides matching TRBD1. J was trimmed by 2 bases and V by 0 bases; bases with no gene match: 0. Germline-derived CDR1 and CDR2 are KGHSH and LQKENI. There are 14 residues in the CDR3. The CDR3 DNA sequence: TGTGCCAGCTCACCACCACAGGGGGCCTACGAGCAGTACTTC. Its translation: CASSPPQGAYEQYF. The full variable domain, its missing parts supplied by reference TRBV18 and TRBJ2-7, is NAGVMQNPRHLVRRRGQEARLRCSPMKGHSHVYWYRQLPEEGLKFMVYLQKENIIDESGMPKERFSAEFPKEGPSILRIQQVVRGDSAAYFCASSPPQGAYEQYFGPGTRLTVT.

CDR3 protein: CASGLGRLAGESTGEQFF. The CDR3 DNA reads TGTGCTAGTGGTTTGGGAAGACTAGCGGGAGAATCAACGGGTGAGCAGTTCTTC. This rearrangement joins TRBV12-5 to TRBJ2-1; 12 bases map to TRBD2. CDR1 is LGHNT and CDR2 is FRNRAP in the germline V gene. Losses at the gene ends were 1 base for V and 9 bases for J; bases not matched to a gene: 13. The CDR3 loop spans 18 amino acids.

The chain couples TRBV7-2 to TRBJ1-1; the D gene is possibly TRBD1 (5 bases). CDR3 length equals 17 residues. Trimming took off 2 bases at V and 3 bases at J, with 19 bases between the two ends. The V gene's germline CDR1 is SGHTA and CDR2 FQGNSA. CDR3 protein: CASSLTSPLTGYTEAFF. As DNA, the CDR3 is TGTGCCAGCAGCTTAACCTCCCCCTTAACAGGATACACTGAAGCTTTCTTT.

This chain links TRBV7-6 with TRBJ2-7, with TRBD2 identical over 8 bases. Germline V gene sequence: CDR1 SGHVS, CDR2 FNYEAQ. CDR3 size: 14 residues. Losses at the gene ends were 3 bases for V and 7 bases for J; bases not matched to a gene: 8. This CDR3 is CASSLGAGASEQYF. CDR3 bases: TGTGCCAGCAGCTTGGGAGCGGGAGCGTCTGAGCAGTACTTC.

V is TRBV9 and J is TRBJ1-1, with TRBD1 matching over 9 bases. The CDR3 extends over 16 amino acids. Germline V gene lookup returns CDR1 SGDLS and CDR2 YYNGEE. Trimming took 7 bases from V and 3 from J; bases not matched to a gene: 13. The CDR3 region is CASGLWTGVSYTEAFF. The CDR3 DNA reads as TGTGCCAGCGGCCTGTGGACAGGGGTTTCGTACACTGAAGCTTTCTTT.